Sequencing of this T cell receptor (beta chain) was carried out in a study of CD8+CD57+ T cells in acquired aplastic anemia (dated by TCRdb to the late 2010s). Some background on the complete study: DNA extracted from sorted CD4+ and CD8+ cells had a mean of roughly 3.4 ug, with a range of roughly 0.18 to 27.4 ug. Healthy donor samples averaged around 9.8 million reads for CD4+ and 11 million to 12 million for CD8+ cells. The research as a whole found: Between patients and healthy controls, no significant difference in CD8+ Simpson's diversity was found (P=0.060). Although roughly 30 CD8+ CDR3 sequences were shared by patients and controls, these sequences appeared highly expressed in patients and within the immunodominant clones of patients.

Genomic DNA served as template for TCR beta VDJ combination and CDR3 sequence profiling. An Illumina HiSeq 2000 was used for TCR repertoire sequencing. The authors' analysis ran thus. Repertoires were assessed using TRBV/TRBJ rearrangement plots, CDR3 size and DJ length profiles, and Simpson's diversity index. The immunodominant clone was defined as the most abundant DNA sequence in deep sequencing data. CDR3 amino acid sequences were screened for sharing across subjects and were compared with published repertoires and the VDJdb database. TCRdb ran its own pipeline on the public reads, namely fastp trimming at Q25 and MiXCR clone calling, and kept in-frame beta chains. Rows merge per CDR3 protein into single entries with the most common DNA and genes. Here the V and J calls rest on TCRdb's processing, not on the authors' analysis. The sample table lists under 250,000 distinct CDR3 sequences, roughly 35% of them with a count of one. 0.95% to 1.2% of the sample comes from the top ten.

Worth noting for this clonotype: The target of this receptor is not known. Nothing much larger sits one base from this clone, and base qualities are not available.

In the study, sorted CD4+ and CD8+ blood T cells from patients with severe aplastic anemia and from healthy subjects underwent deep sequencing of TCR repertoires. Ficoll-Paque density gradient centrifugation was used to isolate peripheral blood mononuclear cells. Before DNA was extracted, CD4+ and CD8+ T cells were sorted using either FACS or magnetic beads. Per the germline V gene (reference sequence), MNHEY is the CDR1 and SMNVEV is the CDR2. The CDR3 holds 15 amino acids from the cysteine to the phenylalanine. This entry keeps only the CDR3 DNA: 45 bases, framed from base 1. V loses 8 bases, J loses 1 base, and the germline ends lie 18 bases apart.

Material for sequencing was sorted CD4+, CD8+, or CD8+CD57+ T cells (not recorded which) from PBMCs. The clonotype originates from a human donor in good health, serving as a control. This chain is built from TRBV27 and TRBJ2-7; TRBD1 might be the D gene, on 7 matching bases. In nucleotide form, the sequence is TGTGCCAGCGGGGGGTACTACAGGGGATCCTACGAGCAGTACTTC. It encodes CASGGYYRGSYEQYF.